The 5 T cell receptor beta chains listed next were all sequenced from one sample in a study of shared clonotypes between healthy human individuals. Here immunoSEQ multiplex PCR was the method, and the copy in TCRdb shows in-frame clones only, minus some. The sample carries more than 2,000,000 clones, approximately 94% recorded once. Sequenced: naive CD4+ T cells sorted from blood. Sample subset: CD45RA+ positively selected. The receptors originated from a man younger than 35 in good health.

The CDR3 reads CASSLSVPNEKLFF. CDR3 in DNA: TGTGCCAGCAGCTTATCCGTTCCTAATGAAAAACTGTTTTTT. The chain recombines TRBV7-9 with TRBJ1-4; D uncertain. V was cut by 2 bases and J by 3 bases, with 7 bases left in between. This CDR3 is 14 amino acids long. Germline-derived CDR1 and CDR2 are SEHNR and FQNEAQ (reference sequence).

The rearrangement uses TRBV18 and TRBJ1-4, with D maybe TRBD1 (5 bases). Trimming shortened V by 2 bases and J by 6 bases, and 10 bases separated the two germline ends. CDR1 and CDR2 (germline): KGHSH, LQKENI. This CDR3 has 14 amino acids. This CDR3 reads CASSPDSFDEKLFF. The CDR3 nucleotides read TGTGCCAGCTCACCAGACAGTTTCGATGAAAAACTGTTTTTT.

The chain is built from TRBV2 and TRBJ1-5; 8 nucleotides line up with TRBD1. The CDR3 has 16 amino acids. V shed 8 bases and J 4 bases; nucleotides not matched to a gene: 13. The germline gives CDR1 SNHLY, CDR2 FYNNEI. DNA for the CDR3: TGTGCCAGCCGGCTTTCACGGACAGGGAGAAATCAGCCCCAGCATTTT. Protein product: CASRLSRTGRNQPQHF.

This clone was observed once. This CDR3 is also generated by other DNA sequences in the sample. The J gene is TRBJ1-1, the V gene TRBV28; D possibly corresponds to TRBD1 (6 bases). This CDR3 has 14 amino acids. Trimming stripped 4 bases from V and 1 base from J, with 10 bases between. Germline CDR1 reads MDHEN; CDR2 reads SYDVKM. CDR3 amino acids: CASSSGGANTEAFF. CDR3 coding DNA: TGTGCCAGCAGTTCCGGGGGGGCGAACACTGAAGCTTTCTTT.

The chain couples TRBV28 to TRBJ2-5; D remains unclear. Germline loops: CDR1 MDHEN, CDR2 SYDVKM. Trimming took off 8 bases at V and 0 bases at J, with 16 bases between the two ends. CDR3 size: 15 residues. CDR3 DNA sequence: TGTGCCAGCTCCATGGGCAACTCGTACCAAGAGACCCAGTACTTC. This codes for CASSMGNSYQETQYF.